The rows below give T cell receptor beta chains drawn from one sample of a study of beta chain features in type 1 diabetes. The assay was immunoSEQ multiplex PCR, and TCRdb's table has in-frame clones only and misses some. The table lists under 150,000 clones, about 50% of them singletons, with under 0.45% in the top ten. The source material was Tregs from blood. These receptors all stem from a man aged 18 to 29 in good health. CDR3s include the opening cysteine and the closing phenylalanine or tryptophan. The D gene is left open where the match is weak. Clone size is stated in some rows and not others, as once, few, many or a class when expanded.

V gene	clone size	J gene	CDR3 length	D gene	CDR3 DNA	CDR3 protein
TRBV7-9	NA	TRBJ1-2	16	NA	TGTGCCAGCAGCTTAGCGGGTAGGGGGACGGGCTATGGCTACACCTTC	CASSLAGRGTGYGYTF
TRBV7-2	NA	TRBJ1-1	14	NA	TGTGCCAGCAGCTTAGCGGGGGAGGACACTGAAGCTTTCTTT	CASSLAGEDTEAFF
TRBV9	few	TRBJ2-7	15	NA	TGTGCCAGCAGCGTCGGCAGACTACCCCCCTACGAGCAGTACTTC	CASSVGRLPPYEQYF
TRBV2	NA	TRBJ2-2	15	TRBD2	TGTGCCAGCAGAACAAGACTAGCAGGCACCGGGGAGCTGTTTTTT	CASRTRLAGTGELFF
TRBV11-2	few	TRBJ1-4	16	TRBD1	TGTGCCAGCAGCTTACACGGGACAGGAGTTAATGAAAAACTGTTTTTT	CASSLHGTGVNEKLFF
TRBV18	NA	TRBJ2-5	14	TRBD1	TGTGCCAGCTCAACGACAGGGGGCGCGGAGACCCAGTACTTC	CASSTTGGAETQYF
TRBV6-1	NA	TRBJ2-1	14	TRBD1	TGTGCCAGCATGGCCAGGGGGCTCGCGGATGAGCAGTTCTTC	CASMARGLADEQFF
TRBV7-2	NA	TRBJ1-2	14	NA	TGTGCCAGCAGCCCAGGAAGGGGCGCCTATGGCTACACCTTC	CASSPGRGAYGYTF
TRBV6-5	NA	TRBJ1-2	15	NA	TGTGCCAGCAGTTACTCGAACAGGGCGAACTATGGCTACACCTTC	CASSYSNRANYGYTF
TRBV28	few	TRBJ2-3	12	NA	TGTGCCACCAGCCCCGGGGGGCGTACGCAGTATTTT	CATSPGGRTQYF
TRBV7-3	NA	TRBJ1-6	13	TRBD1	TGTGCCAGCAGCAGGGACAGGAATTCACCCCTCCACTTT	CASSRDRNSPLHF
TRBV14	once	TRBJ2-7	14	NA	TGTGCCAGCAGCCAAGATCGGAGGGGCTACGAGCAGTACTTC	CASSQDRRGYEQYF
TRBV11-1	NA	TRBJ2-2	13	NA	TGTGCCAGCAGCCCTATGTTAGCCGGGGAGCTGTTTTTT	CASSPMLAGELFF
TRBV14	NA	TRBJ2-1	16	TRBD2	TGTGCCAGCAGCTCTAGCGGGACAACCTCCTACAATGAGCAGTTCTTC	CASSSSGTTSYNEQFF
TRBV7-2	NA	TRBJ1-2	15	TRBD1	TGTGCCAGCAGCTTAGGCCGAGACAGGGCTAGGGGCTACACCTTC	CASSLGRDRARGYTF
TRBV6-5	NA	TRBJ1-1	14	NA	TGTGCCAGCAGTTTCCGGCAGGGATGGACTGAAGCTTTCTTT	CASSFRQGWTEAFF
TRBV29-1	few	TRBJ1-2	12	NA	TGCAGCGTTATGCAGGACTCCTATGGCTACACCTTC	CSVMQDSYGYTF
TRBV11-2	NA	TRBJ2-5	13	TRBD2	TGTGCCAGCAGCCCCCAGCGGGAGAAAACCCAGTACTTC	CASSPQREKTQYF
TRBV7-2	NA	TRBJ2-7	15	NA	TGTGCCAGCAGTTACGAGGCTGGATTTCTTTACGAGCAGTACTTC	CASSYEAGFLYEQYF
TRBV28	few	TRBJ2-1	15	TRBD2	TGTGCCAGCAGGTTAGCGGGGGGGAGAAGAAATGAGCAGTTCTTC	CASRLAGGRRNEQFF
TRBV7-2	NA	TRBJ2-1	15	NA	TGTGCCAGCAGCTTAGGAACTAGTATTTACAATGAGCAGTTCTTC	CASSLGTSIYNEQFF
TRBV19	few	TRBJ2-7	14	NA	TGTGCCAGTAGTATATCATGGCAGACCTACGAGCAGTACTTC	CASSISWQTYEQYF
TRBV2	NA	TRBJ2-1	15	NA	TGTGCCAGCAGTGAGGCCAGGGGATTTGGCAATGAGCAGTTCTTC	CASSEARGFGNEQFF
TRBV7-2	few	TRBJ1-2	15	TRBD1	TGTGCCAGCAGCGCCGGGACAGGGGGCTACTATGGCTACACCTTC	CASSAGTGGYYGYTF
TRBV7-9	NA	TRBJ2-3	14	TRBD1	TGTGCCAGCAGCCGGACAGGGGGCACAGATACGCAGTATTTT	CASSRTGGTDTQYF
TRBV4-2	few	TRBJ1-2	14	TRBD1	TGTGCCAGCAGCCGAGGACAGGGGGATTATGGCTACACCTTC	CASSRGQGDYGYTF
TRBV5-4	NA	TRBJ2-7	13	TRBD2	TGTGCCAGCAGCCCAAGCGGGGCCTACGAGCAGTACTTC	CASSPSGAYEQYF
TRBV10-3	NA	TRBJ1-6	15	NA	TGTGCCATCAGTGAGTCGGGCGCCTCTTCCTCACCCCTCCACTTT	CAISESGASSSPLHF
TRBV30	NA	TRBJ2-5	14	NA	TGTGCCTGGAGTGTACTAGGAGAGGGAGAGACCCAGTACTTC	CAWSVLGEGETQYF
TRBV28	few	TRBJ1-2	14	TRBD1	TGTGCCAGCAGGCCCGGGACAGGGCCTTATGGCTACACCTTC	CASRPGTGPYGYTF
TRBV4-2	NA	TRBJ1-4	15	TRBD1	TGTGCCAGCAGCCAAGCGGGACAGGCTAATGAAAAACTGTTTTTT	CASSQAGQANEKLFF
TRBV19	NA	TRBJ1-2	15	TRBD1	TGTGCCAGTAGTATCCAGGGGGCGCATAACTATGGCTACACCTTC	CASSIQGAHNYGYTF